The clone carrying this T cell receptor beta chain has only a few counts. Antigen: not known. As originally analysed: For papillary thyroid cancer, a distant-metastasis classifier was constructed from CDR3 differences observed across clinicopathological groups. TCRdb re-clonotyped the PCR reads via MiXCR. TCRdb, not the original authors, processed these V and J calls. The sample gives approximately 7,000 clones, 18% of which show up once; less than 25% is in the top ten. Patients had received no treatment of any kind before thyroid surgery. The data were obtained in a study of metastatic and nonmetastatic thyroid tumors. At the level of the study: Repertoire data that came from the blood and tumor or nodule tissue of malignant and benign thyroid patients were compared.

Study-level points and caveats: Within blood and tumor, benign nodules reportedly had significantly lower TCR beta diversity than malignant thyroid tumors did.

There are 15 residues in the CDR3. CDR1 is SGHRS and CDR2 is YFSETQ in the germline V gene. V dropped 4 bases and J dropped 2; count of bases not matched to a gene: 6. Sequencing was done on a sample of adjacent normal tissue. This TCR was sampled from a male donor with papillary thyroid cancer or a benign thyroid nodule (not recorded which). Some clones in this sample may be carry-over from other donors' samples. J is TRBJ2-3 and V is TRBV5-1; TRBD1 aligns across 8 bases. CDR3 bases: TGCGCCAGCAGCCTCTTGGGACAGGTCACAGATACGCAGTATTTT. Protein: CASSLLGQVTDTQYF.